This passage covers 2 T cell receptor beta chains from one sample sequenced in a study of shared clonotypes between healthy human individuals. CD45RO-negative CD8 cells positively selected for CCR7 made up the naive population, which excluded terminally differentiated effector memory CD45RA+ cells. Libraries were prepared by immunoSEQ multiplex PCR; TCRdb keeps only in-frame clonotypes and omits some of them. The table has about 1,800,000 clones, 85% to 95% seen once. The sequenced sample was naive CD8+ T cells sorted from blood. The receptor source for this set is a man between 18 and 29 years old in good health.

The J gene is TRBJ2-7, the V gene TRBV4-1; no clear D gene. Trimming pared 3 bases from V and 0 bases from J, leaving 9 bases between. Germline V gene sequence: CDR1 MGHRA, CDR2 YSYEKL. The CDR3 consists of 14 residues. This chain's CDR3 is CASSHQMSSYEQYF. CDR3 in DNA: TGCGCCAGCAGCCATCAAATGAGCTCCTACGAGCAGTACTTC.

The rearrangement uses TRBV5-4 and TRBJ2-6; 9 bases fit TRBD1. The CDR3 loop spans 15 amino acids. J gave up 3 bases and V 4 bases, and 2 bases lay outside the gene matches. CDR1 and CDR2 from the germline V gene are SGHNT and YYREEE (reference sequence). The CDR3 region is CASSRTGVGANVLTF. The CDR3 DNA reads TGTGCCAGCAGCCGGACAGGGGTTGGGGCCAACGTCCTGACTTTC.